What follows describes a single T cell receptor (beta chain). The CDR3 covers 15 residues. Per germline, CDR1 MNHEY and CDR2 SVGAGI. V was clipped by 2 bases and J by 3 bases, with 12 bases between them. These data are taken from a study of radiotherapy plus CTLA-4 blockade in lung cancer. Measured with immunoSEQ multiplex PCR; TCRdb has only the in-frame clones, and not every one. Among 45,000 or so clones listed, approximately 76% were seen once. The rearrangement uses TRBV6-5 and TRBJ2-3; D call uncertain. The source material was peripheral blood, sampled from a patient treated with radiotherapy plus ipilimumab. This receptor was identified in a human donor with non-small cell lung cancer who had stable disease on radiotherapy plus ipilimumab. The CDR3 DNA reads as TGTGCCAGCAGTTACGACATACTCAGGACAGATACGCAGTATTTT. Translation gives CASSYDILRTDTQYF.